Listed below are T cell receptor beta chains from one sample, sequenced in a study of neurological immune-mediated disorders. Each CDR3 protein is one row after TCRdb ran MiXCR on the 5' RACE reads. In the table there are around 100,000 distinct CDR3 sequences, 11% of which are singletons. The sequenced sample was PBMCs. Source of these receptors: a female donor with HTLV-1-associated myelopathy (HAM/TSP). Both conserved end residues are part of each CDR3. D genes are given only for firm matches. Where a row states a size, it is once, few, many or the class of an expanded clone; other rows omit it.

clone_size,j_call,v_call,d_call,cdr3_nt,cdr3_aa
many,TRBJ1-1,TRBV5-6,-,TGTGCCAGCAGCTTTTCGACAGGGAACACTGAAGCTTTCTTT,CASSFSTGNTEAFF
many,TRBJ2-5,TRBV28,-,TGTGCCAGCAACTCTCGAGGAAGCCCACTCCAAGAGACCCAGTACTTC,CASNSRGSPLQETQYF
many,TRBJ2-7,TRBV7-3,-,TGTGCCAGCGCGCCCTGGGAGGGGGCTGATGAGCAGTACTTC,CASAPWEGADEQYF
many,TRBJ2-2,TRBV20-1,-,TGCAGTGCTAGAGATTGGGGGGCAGCGGACACCGGGGAGCTGTTTTTT,CSARDWGAADTGELFF
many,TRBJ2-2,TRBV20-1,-,TGCAGTGCTAGAGATCTGTCGGGGAACACCGGGGAGCTGTTTTTT,CSARDLSGNTGELFF
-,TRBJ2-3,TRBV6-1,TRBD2,TGTGCCAGCAGACCTAGCGGGGGCGCTTATACGCAGTATTTT,CASRPSGGAYTQYF
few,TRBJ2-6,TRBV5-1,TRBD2,TGCGCCAGCAGCTCAACTAGCGGGGGGGCCCCTCTGAGCTCTGGGGCCAACGTCCTGACTTTC,CASSSTSGGAPLSSGANVLTF
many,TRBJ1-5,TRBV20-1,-,TGCAGTGCTAGAGTCACAGGGTTTCATCAGCCCCAGCATTTT,CSARVTGFHQPQHF
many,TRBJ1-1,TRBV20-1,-,TGCAGTGCTCACAGTGACACTGAAGCTTTCTTT,CSAHSDTEAFF
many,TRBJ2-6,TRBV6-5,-,TGTGCCAGCAGTTACAGTAGGACCGGGAGCTCTGGGGCCAACGTCCTGACTTTC,CASSYSRTGSSGANVLTF
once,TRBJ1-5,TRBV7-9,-,TGTGTCAGCAGCGATGGACGGGTGAATCAGCCCCAGCATTTT,CVSSDGRVNQPQHF
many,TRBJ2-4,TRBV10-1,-,TGCGCCAGCCCGGTTGTGGGGGCCAAAAACATTCAGTACTTC,CASPVVGAKNIQYF
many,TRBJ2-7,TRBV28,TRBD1,TGTGCCAGCAGCCTCCCGGGACAGTCTGTTTACGAGCAGTACTTC,CASSLPGQSVYEQYF
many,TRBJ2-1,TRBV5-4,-,TGTGCCAGCAGCGGGGCGGCAGGGGCCTACAATGAGCAGTTCTTC,CASSGAAGAYNEQFF
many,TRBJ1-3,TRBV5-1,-,TGCGCCAGCAGCTTCGGGACCTCCTCTGGAAACACCATATATTTT,CASSFGTSSGNTIYF
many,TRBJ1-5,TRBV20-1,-,TGCAGTGCTAGAGATCGGCGAGGAGGCAATCAGCCCCAGCATTTT,CSARDRRGGNQPQHF
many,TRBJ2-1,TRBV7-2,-,TGTGCCAGCAGGAGAGCCGATGAGCAGTTCTTC,CASRRADEQFF
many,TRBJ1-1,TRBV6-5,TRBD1,TGTGCCAGCACTACAGGGGGTTCCCCCGCTGAAGCTTTCTTT,CASTTGGSPAEAFF
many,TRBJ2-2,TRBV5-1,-,TGCGCCAGCAGCCCCGGGAACACCGGGGAGCTGTTTTTT,CASSPGNTGELFF
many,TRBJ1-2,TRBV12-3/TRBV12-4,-,TGTGCCAGCAGACAGCGGCCCCTCTGGGGCTACACCTTC,CASRQRPLWGYTF
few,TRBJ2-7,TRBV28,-,TGTGCCAGTACGGGACGGTCCTACGAGCAGTACTTC,CASTGRSYEQYF
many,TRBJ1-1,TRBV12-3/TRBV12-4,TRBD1,TGTGCCAGCAGTTTAGCAGGGGGCAGGGCTGAAGCTTTCTTT,CASSLAGGRAEAFF
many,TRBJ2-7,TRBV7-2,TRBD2,TGTGCCAGCAGAGCTAGGCTAGCGGGGGGGCTATACGAGCAGTACTTC,CASRARLAGGLYEQYF
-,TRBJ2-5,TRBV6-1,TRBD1,TGTGCCAGCATTGAGCCGGGACAGGGGGAAGAGACCCAGTACTTC,CASIEPGQGEETQYF
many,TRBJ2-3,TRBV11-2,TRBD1,TGTGCCAGCAGCCGGACAGGATACACAGATACGCAGTATTTT,CASSRTGYTDTQYF
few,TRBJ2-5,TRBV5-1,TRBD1,TGCGCCAGCAGCTGGGGACAGTACCAAGAGACCCAGTACTTC,CASSWGQYQETQYF
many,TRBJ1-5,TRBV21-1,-,TGTGCCAGCAGCAAAGAATGGGAGGGGACAGGGAAAATCAATCAGCCCCAGCATTTT,CASSKEWEGTGKINQPQHF